This TCR beta chain was captured by sequencing in a study of blood T cell repertoires in COVID-19. Background on the study: COVID-19 samples, acute and convalescent, were from the United States, Italy and Spain. T cells, B-cell-depleted T cells, or PBMCs supplied cDNA or gDNA.

V was trimmed by 3 bases and J by 10 bases, leaving 15 bases between them. CDR1 DFQATT and CDR2 SNEGSKA come from the germline V gene (reference sequence). The CDR3 is made up of 12 amino acids. Adults between roughly 18 and 89 years of age took part from 20 to 25 US areas. Before being deemed recovered, Cohort 3 donors had two negative PCRs, clearance, or symptom resolution. Only in-frame clones appear in the TCRdb table, and some are missing; sequencing was by immunoSEQ multiplex PCR. The sample consists of about 220,000 clones, 82% of them appearing once. The sequence was obtained from a woman aged 60-75 years who had recovered from COVID-19. The rearrangement uses TRBV20-1 and TRBJ1-1; no clear D gene. Sequencing used PBMCs or T cells enriched from blood (not recorded which). CDR3 region: CSASETDAGAFF. The CDR3 nucleotides are TGCAGTGCTAGTGAGACCGACGCGGGAGCTTTCTTT.